This paragraph reports one T cell receptor (beta chain). Its antigen is undetermined. With baseline, cycle 4 day 1, and cycle 7 day 1 as timepoints, blood was sampled. The V gene's germline CDR1 is MDHEN and CDR2 SYDVKM. The ends were cut back, 6 bases at V and 0 bases at J, with 9 bases in the middle. The CDR3 is made up of 14 amino acids. Sequenced by immunoSEQ multiplex PCR; TCRdb stores in-frame clones only, minus some. In the table there are tens of thousands of clones, 70% to 90% of which are singletons. This sample is part of a study of OX40 agonist ivuxolimab in advanced cancers. Study as a whole: Ivuxolimab is an agonistic anti-OX40 (CD134) antibody, and patients were treated with it. Earlier treatment with anti-PD-1, anti-PD-L1 or anti-CTLA-4 was permitted, and 35% to 45% had received some. Study results and caveats: Fewer expanded clones were found on average in CD4+ than in CD8+ T cells.

The sequenced sample was CD4+ or CD8+ T cells sorted from blood, obtained in a trial of the OX40 agonist ivuxolimab. The sequence came from an adult with an advanced solid tumor such as melanoma, head and neck, liver or kidney cancer. V usage is TRBV28 and J usage is TRBJ2-1, with D hard to call. The CDR3 DNA sequence: TGTGCCAGCAGAGAGACCCCCTCCTACAATGAGCAGTTCTTC. Encoded protein: CASRETPSYNEQFF.